This paragraph covers one T cell receptor beta chain sequence. In TCRdb, the RT-PCR reads were re-called with MiXCR into one record per CDR3 protein. The sample comprises about 700,000 distinct CDR3 sequences, about 14% of which are singletons, and about 3.9% rests with the top ten. CDR1 is SGHTA and CDR2 is FQGNSA in the germline V gene. Trimming pared 5 bases from V and 5 bases from J, leaving 18 bases between. CDR3 length: 16 amino acids. This TCR was sampled from a female donor in good health, serving as a healthy control. Material for sequencing was memory CD4+ T cells from blood. The V call is TRBV7-2, the J call TRBJ2-2; possible D gene TRBD1, 6 bases. The CDR3 region is CASSPRGLRGTGELFF. CDR3 nucleotides: TGTGCCAGCAGCCCTAGAGGGCTCAGGGGAACCGGGGAGCTGTTTTTT.